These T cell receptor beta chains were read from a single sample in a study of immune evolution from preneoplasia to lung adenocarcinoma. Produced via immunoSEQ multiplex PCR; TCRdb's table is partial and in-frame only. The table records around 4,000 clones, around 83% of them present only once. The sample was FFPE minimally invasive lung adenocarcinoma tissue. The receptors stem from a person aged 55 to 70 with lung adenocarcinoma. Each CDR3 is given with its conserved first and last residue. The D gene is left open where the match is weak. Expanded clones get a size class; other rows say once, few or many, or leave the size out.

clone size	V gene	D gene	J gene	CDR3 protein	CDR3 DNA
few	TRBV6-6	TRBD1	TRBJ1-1	CASSLGTGGPEAFF	TGTGCCAGCAGTTTAGGGACAGGGGGCCCTGAAGCTTTCTTT
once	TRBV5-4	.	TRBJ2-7	CASSPGPRGDLEQYF	TGTGCCAGCAGCCCCGGTCCCCGAGGGGATCTCGAGCAGTACTTC
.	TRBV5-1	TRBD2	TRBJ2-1	CASSAGLAGAVVNEQFF	TGCGCCAGCAGCGCTGGACTAGCGGGAGCTGTGGTCAATGAGCAGTTCTTC
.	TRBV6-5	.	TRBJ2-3	CASRDTASTDTQYF	TGTGCCAGCAGGGACACAGCTAGCACAGATACGCAGTATTTT
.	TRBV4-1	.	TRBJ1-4	CASSHNRDATTNEKLFF	TGCGCCAGCAGCCACAACCGGGACGCCACAACTAATGAAAAACTGTTTTTT
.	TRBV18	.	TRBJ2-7	CASSSAVRSSYEQYF	TGTGCCAGCTCGTCTGCCGTGAGGAGCTCCTACGAGCAGTACTTC
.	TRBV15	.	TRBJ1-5	CATSKTLYQPQHF	TGTGCCACCAGCAAGACCCTTTATCAGCCCCAGCATTTT
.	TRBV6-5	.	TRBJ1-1	CASSYSVQGTAAFF	TGTGCCAGCAGTTACTCAGTCCAGGGGACGGCAGCTTTCTTT
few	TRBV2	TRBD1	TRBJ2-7	CASSSGTGRYEQYF	TGTGCCAGCAGCTCCGGGACAGGGAGGTACGAGCAGTACTTC
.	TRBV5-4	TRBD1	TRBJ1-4	CASSTGGRATNEKLFF	TGTGCCAGCAGCACAGGGGGCAGGGCAACTAATGAAAAACTGTTTTTT
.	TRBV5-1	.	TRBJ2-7	CASSMGAGGGSSYEQYF	TGCGCCAGCAGCATGGGGGCCGGGGGAGGTTCCTCCTACGAGCAGTACTTC
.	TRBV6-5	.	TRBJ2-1	CASSSGNEQFF	TGTGCCAGCAGTTCGGGGAATGAGCAGTTCTTC
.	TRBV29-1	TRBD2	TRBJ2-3	CSVSPGLVTDTQYF	TGCAGCGTATCACCGGGACTAGTCACAGATACGCAGTATTTT
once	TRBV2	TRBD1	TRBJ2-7	CASSQGTIYEQYF	TGTGCCAGCTCACAGGGGACGATCTACGAGCAGTACTTC
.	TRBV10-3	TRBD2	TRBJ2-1	CAISPSGSNEQFF	TGTGCCATCAGTCCTAGCGGGAGCAATGAGCAGTTCTTC
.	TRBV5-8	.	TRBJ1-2	CASSPKGGPEGGYTF	TGTGCCAGCAGCCCCAAGGGGGGACCCGAGGGCGGCTACACCTTC
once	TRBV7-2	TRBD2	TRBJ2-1	CASSLVGGRRQFF	TGTGCCAGCAGCTTAGTGGGCGGGAGAAGGCAGTTCTTC
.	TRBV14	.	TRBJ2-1	CASSQGRRASYYNEQFF	TGTGCCAGCAGCCAGGGGAGAAGAGCCTCCTACTACAATGAGCAGTTCTTC
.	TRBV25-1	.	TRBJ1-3	CASSGAGGNTIYF	TGTGCCAGCAGTGGGGCAGGTGGAAACACCATATATTTT
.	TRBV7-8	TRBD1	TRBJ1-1	CASSIGQGGTEAFF	TGTGCCAGCAGCATCGGACAGGGTGGCACTGAAGCTTTCTTT
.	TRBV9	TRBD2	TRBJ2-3	CASSVDAGDGTDTQYF	TGTGCCAGCAGCGTAGACGCGGGAGATGGGACAGATACGCAGTATTTT
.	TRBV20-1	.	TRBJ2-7	CSASTSDEQYF	TGCAGTGCTAGTACCTCGGACGAGCAGTACTTC
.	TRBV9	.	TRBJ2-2	CASSVVDSATGELFF	TGTGCCAGCAGCGTAGTCGACAGCGCAACCGGGGAGCTGTTTTTT
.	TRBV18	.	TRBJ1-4	CASSRVQATNEKLFF	TGTGCCAGCTCACGGGTACAGGCAACTAATGAAAAACTGTTTTTT
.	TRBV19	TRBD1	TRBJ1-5	CASRGQGRQPQHF	TGTGCCAGCCGCGGACAGGGACGGCAGCCCCAGCATTTT
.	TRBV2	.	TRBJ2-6	CASASAGANVLTF	TGTGCCAGCGCGAGTGCTGGGGCCAACGTCCTGACTTTC
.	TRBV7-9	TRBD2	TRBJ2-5	CASSLRAGAEIQETQYF	TGTGCCAGCAGCTTACGAGCGGGAGCAGAAATACAAGAGACCCAGTACTTC
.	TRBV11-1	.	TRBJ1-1	CASSLVGGTTEAFF	TGTGCCAGCAGCTTAGTTGGGGGTACCACTGAAGCTTTCTTT
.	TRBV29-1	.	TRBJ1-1	CSVEYGLKTFF	TGCAGCGTTGAATACGGACTGAAAACTTTCTTT
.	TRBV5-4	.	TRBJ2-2	CASSLDRLNTGELFF	TGTGCCAGCAGCTTGGATCGACTGAACACCGGGGAGCTGTTTTTT
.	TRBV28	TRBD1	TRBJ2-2	CASSTPSRQGRSGELFF	TGTGCCAGCAGCACACCGTCAAGACAGGGTAGAAGCGGGGAGCTGTTTTTT
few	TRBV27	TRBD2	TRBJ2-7	CASSSPGLAGGGSYEQYF	TGTGCCAGCAGTTCACCGGGACTAGCGGGAGGAGGCTCCTACGAGCAGTACTTC